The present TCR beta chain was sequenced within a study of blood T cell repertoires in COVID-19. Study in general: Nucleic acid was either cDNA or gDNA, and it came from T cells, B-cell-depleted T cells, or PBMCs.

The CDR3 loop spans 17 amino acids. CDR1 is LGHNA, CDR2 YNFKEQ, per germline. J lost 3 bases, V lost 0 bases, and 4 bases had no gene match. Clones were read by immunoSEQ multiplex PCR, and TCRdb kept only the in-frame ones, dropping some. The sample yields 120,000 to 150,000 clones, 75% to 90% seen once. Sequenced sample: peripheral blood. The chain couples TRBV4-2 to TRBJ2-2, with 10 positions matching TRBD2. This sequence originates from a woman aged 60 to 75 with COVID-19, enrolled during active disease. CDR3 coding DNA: TGTGCCAGCAGCCAAGAGAGCGGGGGGGCCGACACCGGGGAGCTGTTTTTT. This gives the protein CASSQESGGADTGELFF.